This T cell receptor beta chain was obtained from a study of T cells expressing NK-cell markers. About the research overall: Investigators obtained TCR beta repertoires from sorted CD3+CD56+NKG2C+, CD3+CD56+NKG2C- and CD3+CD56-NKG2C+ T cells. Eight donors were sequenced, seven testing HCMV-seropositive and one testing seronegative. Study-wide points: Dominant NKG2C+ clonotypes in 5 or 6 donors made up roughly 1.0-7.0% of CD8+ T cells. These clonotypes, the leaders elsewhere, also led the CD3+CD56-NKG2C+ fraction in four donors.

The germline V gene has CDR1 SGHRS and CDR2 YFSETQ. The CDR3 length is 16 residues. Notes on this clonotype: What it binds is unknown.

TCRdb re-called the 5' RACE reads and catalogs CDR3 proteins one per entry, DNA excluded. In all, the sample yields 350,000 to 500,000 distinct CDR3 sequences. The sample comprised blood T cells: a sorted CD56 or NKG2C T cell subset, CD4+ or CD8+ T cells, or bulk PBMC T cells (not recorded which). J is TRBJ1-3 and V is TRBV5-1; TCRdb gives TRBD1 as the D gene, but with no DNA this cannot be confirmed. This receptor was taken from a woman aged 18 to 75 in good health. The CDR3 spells CASSPSTGGSGNTIYF.